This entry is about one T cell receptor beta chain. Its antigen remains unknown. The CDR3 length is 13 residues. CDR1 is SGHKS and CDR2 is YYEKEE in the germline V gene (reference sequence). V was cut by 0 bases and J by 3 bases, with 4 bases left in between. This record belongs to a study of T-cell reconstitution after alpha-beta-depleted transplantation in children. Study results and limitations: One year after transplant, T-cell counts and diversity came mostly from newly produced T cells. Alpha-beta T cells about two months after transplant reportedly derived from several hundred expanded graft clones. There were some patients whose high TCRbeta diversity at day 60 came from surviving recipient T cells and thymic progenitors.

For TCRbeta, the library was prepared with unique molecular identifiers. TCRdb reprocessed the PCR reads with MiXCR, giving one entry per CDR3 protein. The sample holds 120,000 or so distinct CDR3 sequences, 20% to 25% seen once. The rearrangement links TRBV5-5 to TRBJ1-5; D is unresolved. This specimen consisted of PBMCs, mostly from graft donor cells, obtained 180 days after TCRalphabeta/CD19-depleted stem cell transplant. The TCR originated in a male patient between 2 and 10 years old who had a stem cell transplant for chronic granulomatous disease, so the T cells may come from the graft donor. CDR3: CASSLDLNQPQHF. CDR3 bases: TGTGCCAGCAGCTTGGATCTCAATCAGCCCCAGCATTTT.